The sequence of this T cell receptor (beta chain) was determined in a study of blood T cell repertoires in COVID-19. Study details: T cells, B-cell-depleted T cells, or PBMCs supplied cDNA or gDNA.

Produced via immunoSEQ multiplex PCR; TCRdb's table is partial and in-frame only. The repertoire consists of roughly 380,000 clones, with more than 75% occurring once and the leading ten covering around 3%. In terms of age and location, participants ranged from roughly 18 to 89 years and lived in under 30 US areas. The sequenced material came from PBMCs or T cells enriched from blood (not recorded which). The source is a woman under 40 who had recovered from COVID-19.

The CDR3 loop reads CASNPSGRSYNEQFF. CDR3 nucleotide sequence: TGTGCCAGCAACCCAAGCGGGAGGTCCTACAATGAGCAGTTCTTC. V is TRBV6-5 and J is TRBJ2-1, with 9 bases aligning to TRBD2. J gave up 1 base and V 7 bases, and 5 bases lay outside the gene matches. From germline, CDR1 is MNHEY and CDR2 SVGAGI. This CDR3 contains 15 residues.